The 29 T cell receptor beta chains presented below share a single source sample, sequenced in a study of blood T cell repertoires in COVID-19. Assay: immunoSEQ multiplex PCR; the TCRdb copy retains only in-frame clones and omits some. Of more than 100,000 clones listed, approximately 80% are singletons. The sequencing input was peripheral blood. These receptors came from a woman aged 55-70 years with active or convalescent COVID-19.

This sequence joins TRBV5-1 and TRBJ1-4, with 8 bases fitting TRBD1. This CDR3 has 15 residues. Unmatched junction bases numbered 3, after V lost 2 bases and J lost 3 bases. Germline V gene sequence: CDR1 SGHRS, CDR2 YFSETQ. The CDR3 DNA reads as TGCGCCAGCAGCTTACAGGGGGGACCTAATGAAAAACTGTTTTTT. This gives the protein CASSLQGGPNEKLFF.

The chain has TRBV28 and TRBJ1-5; 9 bases are a match to TRBD1. CDR1 and CDR2 (germline): MDHEN, SYDVKM. V lost 5 bases and J lost 2; bases outside the gene matches: 4. CDR3 length equals 15 residues. CDR3 coding DNA: TGTGCCAGCAGTAACAGGGGGCTGGGCAATCAGCCCCAGCATTTT. It encodes CASSNRGLGNQPQHF.

This CDR3 reads CASSPDPRENTEAFF. As DNA, the CDR3 is TGTGCCAGCAGCCCGGACCCTCGGGAAAACACTGAAGCTTTCTTT. The J gene is TRBJ1-1, the V gene TRBV5-4; no firm D call. The CDR3 has 15 amino acids. CDR1 and CDR2 from the germline V gene are SGHNT and YYREEE (reference sequence). V was cut by 4 bases and J by 2 bases, with 15 bases left in between. Looking up the rest from reference TRBV5-4 and TRBJ1-1 gives the full variable domain: ETGVTQSPTHLIKTRGQQVTLRCSSQSGHNTVSWYQQALGQGPQFIFQYYREEENGRGNFPPRFSGLQFPNYSSELNVNALELDDSALYLCASSPDPRENTEAFFGQGTRLTVV.

The rearrangement links TRBV4-3 to TRBJ2-7; perhaps TRBD2 as D (6 bases). Trimming took 1 base from V and 5 from J, leaving 9 bases between them. Germline-derived CDR1 and CDR2 are LGHNA and YSLEER. This CDR3 contains 13 residues. The CDR3 bases are TGCGCCAGCAGCCAAGCGGCGGGGCACGAGCAGTACTTC. Residues: CASSQAAGHEQYF.

The V gene is TRBV7-9, the J gene TRBJ2-3; TRBD2 aligns across 10 bases. This CDR3 has 16 amino acids. Germline lookup yields CDR1 SEHNR and CDR2 FQNEAQ (reference sequence). With V trimmed by 7 bases and J by 0 bases, 7 bases remained unmatched. The CDR3 region has the DNA TGTGCCAGCACCAAGACTAGCGGGTTCAGCACAGATACGCAGTATTTT. Encoded protein: CASTKTSGFSTDTQYF.

This chain connects TRBV12-3 or TRBV12-4 to TRBJ2-5; no reliable D call. This CDR3 is 12 amino acids long. Deletions cut 7 bases from V and 14 bases from J, with 20 bases between. The CDR3 reads CASTPPGGKSYF. In nucleotides, the CDR3 is TGTGCCAGCACCCCCCCCGGCGGAAAATCCTACTTC.

V is TRBV7-2 and J is TRBJ1-2; D is uncertain. From germline, CDR1 is SGHTA and CDR2 FQGNSA. Trimming took 1 base from V and 7 from J, leaving 10 bases between them. The CDR3 runs to 13 residues. As DNA, the CDR3 is TGTGCCAGCAGCTTAGTAGCTACGCCTGGCTACACCTTC. It specifies CASSLVATPGYTF. Using reference TRBV7-2 and TRBJ1-2 for the parts outside the CDR3, the full variable domain is GAGVSQSPSNKVTEKGKDVELRCDPISGHTALYWYRQSLGQGLEFLIYFQGNSAPDKSGLPSDRFSAERTGGSVSTLTIQRTQQEDSAVYLCASSLVATPGYTFGSGTRLTVV.

The rearrangement links TRBV5-1 to TRBJ2-3, with 11 bases that match TRBD2. Germline assignment: CDR1 SGHRS and CDR2 YFSETQ. This CDR3 spans 18 amino acids. V shed 0 bases, J shed 4 bases, and the junction held 10 bases outside the gene matches. CDR3 amino acids: CASSLGQWPSGGSDTQYF. In nucleotides, the CDR3 is TGCGCCAGCAGCTTGGGGCAATGGCCTAGCGGGGGGTCAGATACGCAGTATTTT.

This sequence joins TRBV9 and TRBJ2-1, with TRBD2 matching 15 bases. This CDR3 is 16 amino acids long. J gave up 7 bases and V 0 bases, and 2 bases lay outside the gene matches. Looked up from germline, CDR1 is SGDLS and CDR2 is YYNGEE. This chain's CDR3 is CASSVVGTSGRNEQFF. The CDR3 region has the DNA TGTGCCAGCAGCGTAGTGGGGACTAGCGGGAGGAATGAGCAGTTCTTC.

The J gene is TRBJ1-1, the V gene TRBV19, with a tentative D call TRBD1 (6 bases). Trimming pared 7 bases from V and 0 bases from J, leaving 21 bases between. Germline CDR1 LNHDA, CDR2 SQIVND (reference sequence). The CDR3 length is 17 residues. Written as DNA, the CDR3 is TGTGCCAGTAATACGGGGCAGGGGAATTTTATGAACACTGAAGCTTTCTTT. Its protein is CASNTGQGNFMNTEAFF.

On this clone itself: In the same sample, other DNA sequences code for this CDR3. The chain employs TRBV30 and TRBJ1-1; the D gene is possibly TRBD1 (5 bases). This CDR3 is 13 amino acids long. Germline CDR1 reads GTSNPN; CDR2 reads SVGIG (reference sequence). V was cut by 0 bases and J by 3 bases, with 8 bases left in between. CDR3 amino acids: CAWSVGEDTEAFF. For the CDR3, the DNA is TGTGCCTGGAGTGTAGGGGAGGACACTGAAGCTTTCTTT.

This chain joins TRBV19 and TRBJ1-2; perhaps TRBD1 as D (5 bases). V shed 7 bases and J shed 3 bases, with 9 bases lying between them. Germline V gives CDR1 LNHDA, CDR2 SQIVND (reference sequence). CDR3 length: 12 amino acids. The CDR3 region has the DNA TGTGCCAGTACCAGGGCGGACTATGGCTACACCTTC. Protein product: CASTRADYGYTF.

The chain recombines TRBV4-1 with TRBJ2-1; TRBD2 aligns across 13 bases. The germline V gene encodes CDR1 MGHRA and CDR2 YSYEKL. The CDR3 covers 19 residues. Germline trimming cut 1 base from V and 4 bases from J; bases unmatched to any gene: 10. The CDR3 loop is CASSQAKSTSGRVYNEQFF. The CDR3 nucleotides are TGCGCCAGCAGCCAAGCGAAATCAACTAGCGGGAGGGTTTACAATGAGCAGTTCTTC.

CDR3: CASSRGGTYYEQYF. The CDR3 DNA sequence: TGTGCCAGCAGCCGGGGGGGTACTTACTACGAGCAGTACTTC. V usage is TRBV7-9 and J usage is TRBJ2-7, with 8 nucleotides matching TRBD2. Germline CDR1 is SEHNR and CDR2 is FQNEAQ (reference sequence). The CDR3 is made up of 14 amino acids. The J segment lost 3 bases and the V segment lost 5 bases, leaving 6 bases of the junction unmatched.

The rearrangement links TRBV11-2 to TRBJ1-2; TRBD1 agrees at 11 bases. The junction had 8 bases not matched to a gene; V was cut back by 3 bases and J by 8 bases. This CDR3 spans 15 amino acids. Germline assignment: CDR1 SGHAT and CDR2 FQNNGV. DNA for the CDR3: TGTGCCAGCAGCTTTTCCGGGACAGGGGGTCGAGGCTACACCTTC. Its translation is CASSFSGTGGRGYTF. The whole variable domain, remainder taken from reference TRBV11-2 and TRBJ1-2, is EAGVAQSPRYKIIEKRQSVAFWCNPISGHATLYWYQQILGQGPKLLIQFQNNGVVDDSQLPKDRFSAERLKGVDSTLKIQPAKLEDSAVYLCASSFSGTGGRGYTFGSGTRLTVV.

The rearrangement uses TRBV19 and TRBJ1-5; D is uncertain. The germline CDR1 and CDR2 sequences are LNHDA and SQIVND (reference sequence). This CDR3 has 13 amino acids. V was clipped by 5 bases and J by 5 bases, with 10 bases between them. The DNA of the CDR3 is TGTGCCAGTAGTTCAAATCGGGATCAGCCCCAGCATTTT. Encoded protein: CASSSNRDQPQHF.

In its sample, this clone was seen many times. The chain has TRBV10-3 and TRBJ1-3; TRBD1 aligns across 12 bases. CDR1 and CDR2 (germline): ENHRY, SYGVKD. V shed 2 bases and J 4 bases; nucleotides not matched to a gene: 3. The CDR3 is made up of 16 amino acids. The CDR3 region is CAISEPGQGAGNTIYF. As DNA, the CDR3 is TGTGCCATCAGTGAGCCGGGACAGGGGGCCGGAAACACCATATATTTT.

V usage is TRBV7-2 and J usage is TRBJ2-1; weak D call: TRBD1 (6 bases). The germline V and J ends were trimmed by 6 bases and 4 bases, with 10 bases remaining between them. This CDR3 region has 13 residues. CDR1 SGHTA and CDR2 FQGNSA come from the germline V gene. The CDR3 DNA reads as TGTGCCAGCAGTTCTACAGGGTACAATGAGCAGTTCTTC. Translating gives CASSSTGYNEQFF. Complete variable domain (other parts from reference TRBV7-2 and TRBJ2-1): GAGVSQSPSNKVTEKGKDVELRCDPISGHTALYWYRQSLGQGLEFLIYFQGNSAPDKSGLPSDRFSAERTGGSVSTLTIQRTQQEDSAVYLCASSSTGYNEQFFGPGTRLTVL.

The chain joins TRBV30 to TRBJ1-1, with 9 bases identical to TRBD1. After removal of 5 bases from V and 11 bases from J, the junction contained 9 bases not matched to a gene. CDR1 and CDR2 (germline): GTSNPN, SVGIG (reference sequence). The CDR3 covers 12 residues. This chain's CDR3 is CAWSPGQGVAFF. The CDR3 DNA sequence: TGTGCCTGGTCCCCGGGACAGGGAGTGGCTTTCTTT.

CDR3 sequence: CASSLGRGGKETQYF. In DNA form, the CDR3 reads TGCGCCAGCAGCTTGGGCCGAGGGGGAAAAGAGACCCAGTACTTC. The chain carries TRBV5-1 and TRBJ2-5, with D possibly being TRBD1 (6 bases). Trimming pared 0 bases from V and 3 bases from J, leaving 12 bases between. CDR3 length: 15 residues. Germline V lookup: CDR1 SGHRS, CDR2 YFSETQ. The complete variable domain, with remaining parts taken from reference TRBV5-1 and TRBJ2-5, reads KAGVTQTPRYLIKTRGQQVTLSCSPISGHRSVSWYQQTPGQGLQFLFEYFSETQRNKGNFPGRFSGRQFSNSRSEMNVSTLELGDSALYLCASSLGRGGKETQYFGPGTRLLVL.

V gene TRBV7-2 combines with J gene TRBJ2-1, with 10 bases fitting TRBD1. CDR1 and CDR2 from the germline V gene are SGHTA and FQGNSA. The V and J ends lost 3 bases and 8 bases, in that order; junction bases with no gene match: 7. This CDR3 is 15 amino acids long. The CDR3 spells CASSFRGQGFDEQFF. CDR3 in DNA: TGTGCCAGCAGCTTTCGGGGACAGGGGTTCGATGAGCAGTTCTTC.

As DNA, the CDR3 is TGTGCCAGCAGTTTCAGGGGGCTTACTGAAGCTTTCTTT. Protein product: CASSFRGLTEAFF. V is TRBV6-5 and J is TRBJ1-1; 8 nucleotides match TRBD1. Germline V lookup: CDR1 MNHEY, CDR2 SVGAGI. V gave up 4 bases and J gave up 5 bases; unmatched junction bases: 3. There are 13 residues in the CDR3.

In the case of this clone: Other DNA sequences of this sample code for an identical CDR3. The rearrangement joins TRBV28 to TRBJ1-1; D gene ambiguous. The germline gives CDR1 MDHEN, CDR2 SYDVKM. The V gene lost 5 bases and the J gene lost 3 bases, with 4 bases spanning the gap. The CDR3 runs 11 residues. CDR3 residues: CASSRDTEAFF. CDR3 nucleotide sequence: TGTGCCAGCAGTAGAGACACTGAAGCTTTCTTT. The entire variable domain, with the rest obtained from reference TRBV28 and TRBJ1-1, is as follows: DVKVTQSSRYLVKRTGEKVFLECVQDMDHENMFWYRQDPGLGLRLIYFSYDVKMKEKGDIPEGYSVSREKKERFSLILESASTNQTSMYLCASSRDTEAFFGQGTRLTVV.

This clone was picked up many times. The rearrangement links TRBV6-2 or TRBV6-3 to TRBJ1-5; possibly TRBD1 for D (5 bases). Trimming pared 2 bases from V and 4 bases from J, leaving 18 bases between. Germline V gene lookup returns CDR1 MNHEY and CDR2 SVGEGT. The CDR3 has 17 residues. The CDR3 sequence is CASSYERGLSENQPQHF. DNA for the CDR3: TGTGCCAGCAGTTACGAAAGGGGACTTTCCGAGAATCAGCCCCAGCATTTT.

CDR3 protein: CASSTLGGAYNEQFF. Written as DNA, the CDR3 is TGTGCCAGTAGTACCCTCGGCGGGGCCTACAATGAGCAGTTCTTC. The chain recombines TRBV19 with TRBJ2-1, with D tentatively TRBD2 (6 bases). This CDR3 is 15 amino acids long. Germline V gene data show CDR1 as LNHDA and CDR2 as SQIVND (reference sequence). V lost 4 bases, J lost 2 bases, and 12 bases lay in between.

This clone was counted at least ten times. J is TRBJ1-2 and V is TRBV5-4; D unresolved. This CDR3 region has 14 residues. V lost 4 bases and J lost 5, with 15 bases in between. The germline V gene encodes CDR1 SGHNT and CDR2 YYREEE (reference sequence). The CDR3 is CASSPPGVVYGYTF. CDR3 sequence (DNA): TGTGCCAGCAGCCCTCCCGGGGTAGTATATGGCTACACCTTC.

The chain uses TRBV29-1 and TRBJ2-7, with 10 bases identical to TRBD2. Germline V gives CDR1 SQVTM, CDR2 ANQGSEA. The length of the CDR3 is 14 residues. Losses at the gene ends were 4 bases for V and 4 bases for J; bases not matched to a gene: 7. The CDR3 nucleotides are TGCAGCGTTGCCCCTAGCGGGGGAAAATACGAGCAGTACTTC. This translates into CSVAPSGGKYEQYF.

The chain links TRBV11-2 to TRBJ2-7; D might be TRBD1 (5 bases). Germline V CDR1 and CDR2: SGHAT, FQNNGV. There are 13 residues in the CDR3. Trimming shortened V by 1 base and J by 4 bases, and 8 bases separated the two germline ends. The CDR3 nucleotides read TGTGCCAGCAGCTTAGGACAGAAGTACGAGCAGTACGTC. Translating gives CASSLGQKYEQYV.

The V call is TRBV20-1, the J call TRBJ1-2; D is undetermined. Germline loops: CDR1 DFQATT, CDR2 SNEGSKA (reference sequence). With 2 bases removed from V and 10 bases from J, the gap between germline ends came to 11 bases. The CDR3 extends over 11 amino acids. As DNA, the CDR3 is TGCAGTGCTAGAAGTCTGGGAGACTACACCTTC. Its translation: CSARSLGDYTF.